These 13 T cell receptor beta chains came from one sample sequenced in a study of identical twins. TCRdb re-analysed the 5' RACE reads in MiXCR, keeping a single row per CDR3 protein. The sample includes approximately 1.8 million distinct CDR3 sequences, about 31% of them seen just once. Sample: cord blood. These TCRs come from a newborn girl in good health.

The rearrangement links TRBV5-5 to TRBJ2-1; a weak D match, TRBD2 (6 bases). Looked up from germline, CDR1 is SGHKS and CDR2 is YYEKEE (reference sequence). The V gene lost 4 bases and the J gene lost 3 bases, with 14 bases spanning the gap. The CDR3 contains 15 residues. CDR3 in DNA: TGTGCCAGCAGCCAAAGACTAGGCCTCTACAATGAGCAGTTCTTC. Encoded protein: CASSQRLGLYNEQFF.

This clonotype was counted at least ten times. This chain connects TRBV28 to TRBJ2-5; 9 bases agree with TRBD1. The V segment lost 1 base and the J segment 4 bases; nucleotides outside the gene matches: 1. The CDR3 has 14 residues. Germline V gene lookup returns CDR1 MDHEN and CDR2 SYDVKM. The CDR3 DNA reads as TGTGCCAGCAGTTTATTGGGACAGGGAGAGACCCAGTACTTC. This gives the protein CASSLLGQGETQYF.

CDR3 nucleotides: TGTGCCAGCAGTTTGGGGAGGGGGGATGAGCAGTTCTTC. Its protein product is CASSLGRGDEQFF. The genes are TRBV12-3 or TRBV12-4 and TRBJ2-1, with D perhaps matching TRBD2 (7 bases). The CDR3 is 13 amino acids. The V and J ends lost 3 bases and 8 bases respectively, with 11 bases between them.

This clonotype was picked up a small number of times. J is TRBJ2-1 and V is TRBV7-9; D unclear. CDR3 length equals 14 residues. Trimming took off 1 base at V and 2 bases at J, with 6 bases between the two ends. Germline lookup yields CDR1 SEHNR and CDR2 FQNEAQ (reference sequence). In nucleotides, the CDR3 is TGTGCCAGCAGCTTAGATTCTACCTACAATGAGCAGTTCTTC. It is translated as CASSLDSTYNEQFF.

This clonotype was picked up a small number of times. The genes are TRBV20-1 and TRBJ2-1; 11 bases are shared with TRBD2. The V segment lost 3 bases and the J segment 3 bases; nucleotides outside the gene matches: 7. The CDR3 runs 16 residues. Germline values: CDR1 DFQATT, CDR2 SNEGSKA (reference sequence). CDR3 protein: CSASRLAGPLYNEQFF. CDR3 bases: TGCAGTGCTAGCAGACTAGCGGGACCCCTCTACAATGAGCAGTTCTTC.

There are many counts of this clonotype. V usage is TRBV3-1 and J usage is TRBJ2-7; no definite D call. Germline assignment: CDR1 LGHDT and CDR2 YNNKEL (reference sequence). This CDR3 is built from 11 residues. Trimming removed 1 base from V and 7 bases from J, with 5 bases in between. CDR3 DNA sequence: TGTGCCAGCAGCCAAGCAAGGGAGCAGTACTTC. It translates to CASSQAREQYF.

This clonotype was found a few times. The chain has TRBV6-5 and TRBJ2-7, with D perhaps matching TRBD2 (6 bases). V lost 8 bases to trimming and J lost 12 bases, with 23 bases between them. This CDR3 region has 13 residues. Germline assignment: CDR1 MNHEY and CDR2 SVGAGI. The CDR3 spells CASRNREPGTPYF. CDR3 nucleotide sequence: TGTGCCAGCCGAAACCGGGAACCCGGGACTCCGTACTTC.

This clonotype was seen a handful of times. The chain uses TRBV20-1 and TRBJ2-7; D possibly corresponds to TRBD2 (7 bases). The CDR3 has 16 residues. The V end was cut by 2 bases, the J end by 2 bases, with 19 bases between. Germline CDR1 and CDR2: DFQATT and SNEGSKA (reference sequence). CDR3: CSARTGRLADTYEQYF. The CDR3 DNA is TGCAGTGCTAGAACAGGGAGGCTAGCGGACACCTACGAGCAGTACTTC.

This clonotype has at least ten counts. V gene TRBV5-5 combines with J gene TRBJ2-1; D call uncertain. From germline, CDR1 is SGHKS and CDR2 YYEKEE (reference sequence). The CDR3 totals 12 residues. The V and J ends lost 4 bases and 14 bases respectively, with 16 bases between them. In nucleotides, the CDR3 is TGTGCCAGCAGCCCGATCGGTGGGCCTAAGTTCTTC. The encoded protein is CASSPIGGPKFF.

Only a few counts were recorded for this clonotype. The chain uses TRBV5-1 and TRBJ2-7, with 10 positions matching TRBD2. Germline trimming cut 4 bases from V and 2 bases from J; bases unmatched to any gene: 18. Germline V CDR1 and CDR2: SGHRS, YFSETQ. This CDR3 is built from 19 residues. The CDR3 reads CASSPTRRQLAGHTYEQYF. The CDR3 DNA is TGCGCCAGCAGCCCAACACGACGCCAACTAGCGGGACATACCTACGAGCAGTACTTC.

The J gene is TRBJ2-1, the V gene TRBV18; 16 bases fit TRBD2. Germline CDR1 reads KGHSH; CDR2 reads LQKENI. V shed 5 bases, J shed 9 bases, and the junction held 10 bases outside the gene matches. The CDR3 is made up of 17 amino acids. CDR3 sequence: CASSNLPGLAGGLEQFF. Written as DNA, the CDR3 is TGTGCCAGCTCAAATCTTCCGGGACTAGCGGGAGGGCTTGAGCAGTTCTTC.

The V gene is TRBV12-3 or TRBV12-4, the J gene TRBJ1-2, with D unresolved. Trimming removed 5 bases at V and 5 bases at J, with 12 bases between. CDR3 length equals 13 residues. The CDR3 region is CASSRKGSYGYTF. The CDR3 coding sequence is TGTGCCAGCAGTCGGAAAGGATCGTATGGCTACACCTTC.

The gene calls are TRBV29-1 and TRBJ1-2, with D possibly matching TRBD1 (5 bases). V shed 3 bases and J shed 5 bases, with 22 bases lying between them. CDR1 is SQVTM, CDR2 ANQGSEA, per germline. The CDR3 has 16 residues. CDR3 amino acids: CSVDLPPTLPGYGYTF. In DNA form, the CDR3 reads TGCAGCGTTGACCTTCCGCCTACCTTACCAGGGTATGGCTACACCTTC. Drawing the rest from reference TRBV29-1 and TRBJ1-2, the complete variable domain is SAVISQKPSRDICQRGTSLTIQCQVDSQVTMMFWYRQQPGQSLTLIATANQGSEATYESGFVIDKFPISRPNLTFSTLTVSNMSPEDSSIYLCSVDLPPTLPGYGYTFGSGTRLTVV.